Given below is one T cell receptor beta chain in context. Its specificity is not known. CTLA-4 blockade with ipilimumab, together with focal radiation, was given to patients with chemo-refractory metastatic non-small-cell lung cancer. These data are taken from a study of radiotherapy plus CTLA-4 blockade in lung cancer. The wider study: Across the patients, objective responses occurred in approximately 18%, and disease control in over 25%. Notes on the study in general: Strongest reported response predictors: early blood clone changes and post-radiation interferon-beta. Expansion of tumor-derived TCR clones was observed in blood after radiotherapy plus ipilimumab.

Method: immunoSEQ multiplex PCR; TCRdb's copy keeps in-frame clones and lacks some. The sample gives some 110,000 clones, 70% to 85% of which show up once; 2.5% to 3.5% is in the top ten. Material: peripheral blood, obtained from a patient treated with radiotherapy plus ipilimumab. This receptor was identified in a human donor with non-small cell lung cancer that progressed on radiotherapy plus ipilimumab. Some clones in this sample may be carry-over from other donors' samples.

CDR3 protein: CASSQNDLGGSNYEQYF. The DNA for the CDR3 is TGTGCCAGCAGCCAAAACGACCTCGGGGGGTCGAACTACGAGCAGTACTTC. The V call is TRBV28, the J call TRBJ2-7; TRBD2 agrees at 7 bases. V lost 6 bases, J lost 3 bases, and 17 bases stayed unmatched. The CDR3 sequence is 17 residues long. Germline-derived CDR1 and CDR2 are MDHEN and SYDVKM.